Below are 16 T cell receptor beta chains sequenced from a single sample in a study of blood T cells in healthy people across ages. Primers used in a second PCR of about 7 to 12 cycles were a sample-barcoded 5' primer and a J-beta primer mix. TCRdb called the 5' RACE reads again in MiXCR, with one record for every CDR3 protein. The sample lists approximately 810,000 distinct CDR3 sequences; about 28% were seen once. Sequenced sample: blood. The receptors come from a woman older than 75 in good health.

This clonotype was observed a few times. A much larger clone differs from this one at a single base, so this may be a read error. CDR3 in DNA: TGTGCCACCAGGGCGATCAGGCTTTCGCGGAGCGATGAGCAGTTCTTC. This gives the protein CATRAIRLSRSDEQFF. The V and J genes are TRBV15 and TRBJ2-1; D gene ambiguous. CDR1 is LNHNV, CDR2 YYDKDF, per germline (reference sequence). The CDR3 totals 16 residues. V shed 6 bases and J shed 8 bases, with 23 bases lying between them. The whole variable domain, remainder taken from reference TRBV15 and TRBJ2-1, is DAMVIQNPRYQVTQFGKPVTLSCSQTLNHNVMYWYQQKSSQAPKLLFHYYDKDFNNEADTPDNFQSRRPNTSFCFLDIRSPGLGDTAMYLCATRAIRLSRSDEQFFGPGTRLTVL.

This clonotype has more than one count but fewer than ten. The chain is built from TRBV20-1 and TRBJ2-3; D uncertain. The CDR3 length is 12 residues. Germline assignment: CDR1 DFQATT and CDR2 SNEGSKA (reference sequence). V lost 0 bases, J lost 3 bases, and 4 bases lay in between. The CDR3 DNA is TGCAGTGCTAGAGAGACGACAGATACGCAGTATTTT. Its protein is CSARETTDTQYF.

Worth noting for this clonotype: Possible read error: a much larger clone is one base away. The V call is TRBV20-1, the J call TRBJ2-7; D gene unclear. The J call is doubtful: the DNA matches TRBJ2-5 better. The CDR3 runs 11 residues. Germline loops: CDR1 DFQATT, CDR2 SNEGSKA (reference sequence). The CDR3 sequence is CSAIKGETQYF. Written as DNA, the CDR3 is TGCAGTGCTATTAAAGGGGAGACCCAGTACTTC.

Of note for this clonotype: A much larger clonotype is one base distant, so this may be a read error. The chain joins TRBV10-3 to TRBJ1-5, with D possibly TRBD1 on 5 matching bases. With 4 bases removed from V and 2 bases from J, the gap between germline ends came to 9 bases. This CDR3 is built from 14 residues. In germline, CDR1 is ENHRY, CDR2 SYGVKD. CDR3 in DNA: TGTGCCATCAGTGGATTAGGGGGCAATCAGCCCCAGCATTTT. This gives the protein CAISGLGGNQPQHF.

This clonotype was observed at least ten times. The J gene is TRBJ2-5, the V gene TRBV14; the D gene is possibly TRBD1 (6 bases). Deletions cut 4 bases from V and 5 bases from J, with 14 bases between. Germline V gene sequence: CDR1 SGHDN, CDR2 FVKESK. CDR3 length: 14 residues. DNA of the CDR3: TGTGCCAGCAGCCTCGGGACAAACGGGGAGACCCAGTACTTC. Its translation: CASSLGTNGETQYF.

Comments on this clonotype: A much more abundant neighbour one base away suggests this may be a read error. The V gene is TRBV21-1, the J gene TRBJ2-1; whether TRBD1, the table's D call, matches the DNA was not checked. TRBV21-1 is an annotated pseudogene. There are 16 residues in the CDR3. The CDR3 DNA follows: TGTGCCAGGGCCCAAGGGGCGGACCGTTCCTACAATGAGCAGTTCTTC. It translates to CARAQGADRSYNEQFF.

In the case of this clonotype: A much larger clone is a single base away; this may be a read error. The gene calls are TRBV6-6 and TRBJ2-1; 9 bases are shared with TRBD1. The ends lost 8 bases at V and 6 bases at J; junction bases unmatched: 11. The germline CDR1 and CDR2 sequences are MNHNY and SVGAGI (reference sequence). This CDR3 is 15 amino acids long. CDR3 residues: CASGPTGTGLNEQFF. CDR3 in DNA: TGTGCCAGCGGTCCTACCGGGACAGGGCTCAATGAGCAGTTCTTC.

This clonotype was seen at least ten times. The chain joins TRBV7-2 to TRBJ2-7; 13 positions agree with TRBD2. With V trimmed by 3 bases and J by 0 bases, 8 bases remained unmatched. Germline values: CDR1 SGHTA, CDR2 FQGNSA. CDR3 length equals 18 residues. Written as DNA, the CDR3 is TGTGCCAGCAGCTTTCGCGAGACTAGCGGGGGGTCCTCCTACGAGCAGTACTTC. Its protein product is CASSFRETSGGSSYEQYF.

For this clonotype: This may be a read error: a much more frequent sequence differs by one nucleotide. The rearrangement links TRBV3-1 to TRBJ2-1; no clear D. The tail of the sequence fits TRBJ2-7 better, so the J call may be wrong. CDR1 LGHDT and CDR2 YNNKEL come from the germline V gene (reference sequence). CDR3 length: 12 residues. In DNA, the CDR3 is TGTGCCAGCCTTGGAGTCTACAATGAGCAGTACTTC. Protein product: CASLGVYNEQYF.

This clonotype occurred many times. This rearrangement joins TRBV18 to TRBJ2-5; no clear D. The CDR3 is 13 residues long. CDR1 is KGHSH and CDR2 is LQKENI in the germline V gene. The germline V and J ends were trimmed by 5 bases and 4 bases, with 11 bases remaining between them. The CDR3 sequence is CASSTNFGETQYF. CDR3 nucleotides: TGTGCCAGCTCAACAAACTTCGGAGAGACCCAGTACTTC. Full variable domain (remainder filled in from reference TRBV18 and TRBJ2-5): NAGVMQNPRHLVRRRGQEARLRCSPMKGHSHVYWYRQLPEEGLKFMVYLQKENIIDESGMPKERFSAEFPKEGPSILRIQQVVRGDSAAYFCASSTNFGETQYFGPGTRLLVL.

Regarding this clonotype: Since a much larger clone is just one base distant, this may be a read error. The chain carries TRBV24-1 and TRBJ2-1; 10 positions agree with TRBD2. Germline V CDR1 and CDR2: KGHDR, SFDVKD. The CDR3 extends over 16 amino acids. CDR3 protein: CATGDWLAGDTNEQFF. The CDR3 bases are TGTGCCACCGGTGATTGGCTAGCGGGAGACACGAATGAGCAGTTCTTC.

This clonotype was observed a few times. The rearrangement links TRBV20-1 to TRBJ2-7, with D hard to call. Trimming cost V 0 bases and J 1 base, with 7 bases left between them. Germline V lookup: CDR1 DFQATT, CDR2 SNEGSKA (reference sequence). The CDR3 is made up of 13 amino acids. The CDR3 DNA reads TGCAGTGCTAGAGATGTAAGTTCCTACGAGCAGTACTTC. This sequence encodes CSARDVSSYEQYF.

The CDR3 sequence is CASSLWAGGRVQPQHF. The CDR3 coding sequence is TGTGCCAGCAGTTTATGGGCAGGGGGAAGGGTTCAGCCCCAGCATTTT. The chain is built from TRBV12-3 or TRBV12-4 and TRBJ1-5, with TRBD1 matching 7 bases. V was pared by 2 bases and J by 6 bases, with 10 bases of the junction left unmatched. This CDR3 comprises 16 residues.

CDR3 sequence: CASSLAERSNYGYTF. The CDR3 bases are TGCGCCAGCAGCTTGGCCGAGAGATCTAACTATGGCTACACCTTC. The J gene is TRBJ1-2, the V gene TRBV5-1; the D is unclear. The V gene's germline CDR1 is SGHRS and CDR2 YFSETQ. Trimming removed 0 bases from V and 0 bases from J, with 9 bases in between. CDR3 length: 15 amino acids.

There are many counts of this clonotype. The rearrangement uses TRBV5-1 and TRBJ1-1; D remains ambiguous. The CDR3 is 13 amino acids. Deletions cut 1 base from V and 1 base from J, with 5 bases between. Germline CDR1 reads SGHRS; CDR2 reads YFSETQ. CDR3 sequence (DNA): TGCGCCAGCAGCTTGTACCCGAACACTGAAGCTTTCTTT. It translates to CASSLYPNTEAFF.

This clonotype was counted ten times or more. The chain is built from TRBV20-1 and TRBJ1-6, with 12 bases fitting TRBD1. The germline gives CDR1 DFQATT, CDR2 SNEGSKA (reference sequence). The junction had 4 bases not matched to a gene; V was cut back by 0 bases and J by 1 base. The CDR3 sequence is 18 residues long. The CDR3: CSARDRDRGQSYNSPLHF. In nucleotides, the CDR3 is TGCAGTGCTAGAGATAGGGACAGGGGGCAATCCTATAATTCACCCCTCCACTTT.